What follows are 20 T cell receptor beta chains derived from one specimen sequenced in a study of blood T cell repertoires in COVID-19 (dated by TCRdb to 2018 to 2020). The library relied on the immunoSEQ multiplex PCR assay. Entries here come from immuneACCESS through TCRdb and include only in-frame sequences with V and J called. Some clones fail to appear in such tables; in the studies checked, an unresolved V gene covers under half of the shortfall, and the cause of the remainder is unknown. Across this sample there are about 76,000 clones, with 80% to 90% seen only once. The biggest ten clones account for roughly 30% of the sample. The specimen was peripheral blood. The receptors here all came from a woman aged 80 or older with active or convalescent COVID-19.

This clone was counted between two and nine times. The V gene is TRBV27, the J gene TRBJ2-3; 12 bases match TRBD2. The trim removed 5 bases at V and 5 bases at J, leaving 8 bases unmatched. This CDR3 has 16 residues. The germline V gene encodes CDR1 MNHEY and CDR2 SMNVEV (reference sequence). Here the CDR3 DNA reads TGTGCCAGCAGTCCGCGACTAGCGGGGGCGGTAGATACGCAGTATTTT. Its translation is CASSPRLAGAVDTQYF.

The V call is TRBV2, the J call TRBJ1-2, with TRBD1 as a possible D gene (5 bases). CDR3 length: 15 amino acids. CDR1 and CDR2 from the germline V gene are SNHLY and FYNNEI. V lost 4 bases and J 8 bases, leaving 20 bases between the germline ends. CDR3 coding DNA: TGTGCCAGCAGTGGGATTTCCGACAGAACTGGCGGCTACACCTTC. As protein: CASSGISDRTGGYTF. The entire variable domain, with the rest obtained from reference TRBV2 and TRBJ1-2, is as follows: EPEVTQTPSHQVTQMGQEVILRCVPISNHLYFYWYRQILGQKVEFLVSFYNNEISEKSEIFDDQFSVERPDGSNFTLKIRSTKLEDSAMYFCASSGISDRTGGYTFGSGTRLTVV.

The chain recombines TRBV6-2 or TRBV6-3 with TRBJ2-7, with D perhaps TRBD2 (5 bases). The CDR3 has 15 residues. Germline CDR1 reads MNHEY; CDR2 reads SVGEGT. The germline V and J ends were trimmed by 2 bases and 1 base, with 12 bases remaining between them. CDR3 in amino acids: CASSYILAESYEQYF. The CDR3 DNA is TGTGCCAGCAGTTACATTCTAGCCGAATCCTACGAGCAGTACTTC.

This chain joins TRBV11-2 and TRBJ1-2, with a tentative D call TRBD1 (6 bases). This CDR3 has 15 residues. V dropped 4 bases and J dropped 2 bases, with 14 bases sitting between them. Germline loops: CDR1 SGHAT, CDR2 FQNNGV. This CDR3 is CASSYDTGTNYGYTF. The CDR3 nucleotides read TGTGCCAGCAGCTATGACACAGGGACCAACTATGGCTACACCTTC. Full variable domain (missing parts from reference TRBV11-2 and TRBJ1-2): EAGVAQSPRYKIIEKRQSVAFWCNPISGHATLYWYQQILGQGPKLLIQFQNNGVVDDSQLPKDRFSAERLKGVDSTLKIQPAKLEDSAVYLCASSYDTGTNYGYTFGSGTRLTVV.

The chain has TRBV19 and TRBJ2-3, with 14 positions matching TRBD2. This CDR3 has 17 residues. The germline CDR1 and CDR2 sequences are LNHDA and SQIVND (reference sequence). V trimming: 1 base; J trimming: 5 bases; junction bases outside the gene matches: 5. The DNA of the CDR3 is TGTGCCAGTAGTATAGCCGGACTAGCGGGGGGTTTAGATACGCAGTATTTT. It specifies CASSIAGLAGGLDTQYF.

The CDR3 here is CASRRDRGTEAFF. In DNA form, the CDR3 reads TGTGCCAGCAGAAGGGACAGGGGAACTGAAGCTTTCTTT. The chain is built from TRBV6-5 and TRBJ1-1, with 10 bases identical to TRBD1. CDR1 MNHEY and CDR2 SVGAGI come from the germline V gene. Trimming removed 6 bases from V and 5 bases from J; junction bases left unmatched: 3. This CDR3 contains 13 residues.

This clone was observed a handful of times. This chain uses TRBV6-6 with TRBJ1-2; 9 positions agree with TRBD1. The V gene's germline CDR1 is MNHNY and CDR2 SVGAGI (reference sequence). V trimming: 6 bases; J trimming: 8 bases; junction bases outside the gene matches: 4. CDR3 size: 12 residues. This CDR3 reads CASSQQGAGYTF. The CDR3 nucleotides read TGTGCCAGCAGCCAACAGGGGGCCGGCTACACCTTC.

CDR3 loop: CASSQVSGRAFF. CDR3 nucleotides: TGTGCCAGCAGCCAAGTATCCGGGAGGGCTTTCTTT. This chain connects TRBV3-1 (or the pseudogene TRBV3-2) to TRBJ1-1; D not certain. Germline CDR1 is LGHDT and CDR2 is YNNKEL (reference sequence). Trimming cost V 1 base and J 11 bases, with 11 bases left between them. The CDR3 totals 12 residues.

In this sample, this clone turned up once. This CDR3 reads CASSDDRVWGYTF. The CDR3 coding sequence is TGTGCCAGCAGTGATGACAGGGTTTGGGGCTACACCTTC. This chain links TRBV6-1 with TRBJ1-2; 7 bases map to TRBD1. Germline CDR1 MNHNS, CDR2 SASEGT. The CDR3 loop spans 13 amino acids. V shed 3 bases and J 8 bases; nucleotides not matched to a gene: 6.

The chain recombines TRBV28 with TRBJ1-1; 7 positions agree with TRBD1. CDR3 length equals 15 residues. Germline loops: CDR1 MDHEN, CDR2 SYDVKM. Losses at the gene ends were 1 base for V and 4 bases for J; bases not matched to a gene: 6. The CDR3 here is CASSLFEQGRTEAFF. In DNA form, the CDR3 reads TGTGCCAGCAGTTTATTCGAACAGGGGCGCACTGAAGCTTTCTTT.

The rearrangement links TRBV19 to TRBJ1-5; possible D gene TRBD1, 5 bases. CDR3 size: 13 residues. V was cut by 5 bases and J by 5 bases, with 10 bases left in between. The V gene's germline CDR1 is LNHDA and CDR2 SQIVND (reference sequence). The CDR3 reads CASSSGRDQPQHF. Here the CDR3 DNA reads TGTGCCAGTAGTTCAGGGAGGGATCAGCCCCAGCATTTT.

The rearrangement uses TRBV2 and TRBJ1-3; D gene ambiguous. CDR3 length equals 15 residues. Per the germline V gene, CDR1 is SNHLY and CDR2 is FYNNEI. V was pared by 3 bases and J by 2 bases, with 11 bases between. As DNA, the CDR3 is TGTGCCAGCAGTGAGGGAGGGTTTGCTGGAAACACCATATATTTT. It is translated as CASSEGGFAGNTIYF.

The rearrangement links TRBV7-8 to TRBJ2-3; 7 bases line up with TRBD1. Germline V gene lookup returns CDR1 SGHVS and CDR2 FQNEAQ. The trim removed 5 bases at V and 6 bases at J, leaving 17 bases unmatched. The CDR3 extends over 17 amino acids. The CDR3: CASSLGGLLSPPDTQYF. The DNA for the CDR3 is TGTGCCAGCAGCCTAGGGGGCTTACTGTCCCCCCCGGATACGCAGTATTTT.

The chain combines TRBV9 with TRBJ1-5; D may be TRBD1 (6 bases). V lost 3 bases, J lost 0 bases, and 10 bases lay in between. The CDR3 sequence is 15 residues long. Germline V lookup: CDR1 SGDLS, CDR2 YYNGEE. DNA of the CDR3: TGTGCCAGCAGCGCTGGACAGAATAGCAATCAGCCCCAGCATTTT. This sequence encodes CASSAGQNSNQPQHF.

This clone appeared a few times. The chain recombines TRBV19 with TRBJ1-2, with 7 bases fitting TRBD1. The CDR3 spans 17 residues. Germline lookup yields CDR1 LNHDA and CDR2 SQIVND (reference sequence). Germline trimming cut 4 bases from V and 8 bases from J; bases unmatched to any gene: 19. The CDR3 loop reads CASSKPLARDSHLGYTF. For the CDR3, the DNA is TGTGCCAGTAGTAAACCCCTCGCCCGGGACAGTCACCTCGGCTACACCTTC.

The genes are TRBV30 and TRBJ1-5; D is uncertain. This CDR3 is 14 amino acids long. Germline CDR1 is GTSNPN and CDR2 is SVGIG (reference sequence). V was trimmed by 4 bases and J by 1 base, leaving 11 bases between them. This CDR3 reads CAWTPPQSNQPQHF. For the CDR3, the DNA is TGTGCCTGGACCCCCCCACAGAGCAATCAGCCCCAGCATTTT.

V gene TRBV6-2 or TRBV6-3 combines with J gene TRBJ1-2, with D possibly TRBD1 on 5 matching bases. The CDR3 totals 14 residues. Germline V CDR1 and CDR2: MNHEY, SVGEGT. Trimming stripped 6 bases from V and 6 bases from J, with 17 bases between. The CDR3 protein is CASSREGRGNGYTF. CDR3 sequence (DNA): TGTGCCAGCAGCCGCGAAGGGCGGGGGAATGGCTACACCTTC.

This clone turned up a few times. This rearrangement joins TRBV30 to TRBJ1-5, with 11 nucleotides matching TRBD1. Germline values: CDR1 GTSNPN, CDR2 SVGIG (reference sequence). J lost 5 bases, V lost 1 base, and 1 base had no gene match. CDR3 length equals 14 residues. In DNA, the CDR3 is TGTGCCTGGAGTGGGGGACAGGGGGATCAGCCCCAGCATTTT. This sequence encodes CAWSGGQGDQPQHF.

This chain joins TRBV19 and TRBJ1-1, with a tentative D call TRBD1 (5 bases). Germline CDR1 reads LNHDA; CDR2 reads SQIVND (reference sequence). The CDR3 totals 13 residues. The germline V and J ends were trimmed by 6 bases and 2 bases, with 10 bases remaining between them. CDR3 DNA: TGTGCCAGTAGGAATCAGGGCAACACTGAAGCTTTCTTT. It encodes CASRNQGNTEAFF.

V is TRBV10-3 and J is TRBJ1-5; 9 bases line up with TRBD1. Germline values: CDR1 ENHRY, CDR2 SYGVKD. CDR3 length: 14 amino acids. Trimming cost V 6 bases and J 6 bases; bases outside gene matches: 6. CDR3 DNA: TGTGCCATCAGGGGGACAGGGCAGGCTCAGCCCCAGCATTTT. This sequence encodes CAIRGTGQAQPQHF.